This T cell receptor beta chain was captured by sequencing in a study of spatial heterogeneity in lung cancer. Study in general: Those follow-up PBMC samples that were available underwent sequencing, at a median interval of about 2 years following resection. Detection consistently captured more beta-chain sequences than alpha-chain sequences.

V lost 2 bases and J lost 3; bases outside the gene matches: 5. Germline V gene data show CDR1 as SGHDT and CDR2 as YYEEEE. This CDR3 contains 15 residues. A word on this clonotype: The target antigen is unknown.

TCRdb reprocessed the 5' RACE reads with MiXCR, giving one entry per CDR3 protein. The sample lists around 110,000 distinct CDR3 sequences; roughly an eighth were seen once. Time point described: blood at routine non-recurrence follow-up after resection. Whole RNA obtained from tumor, nontumor lung or frozen PBMC underwent sequencing without sorting. Study conclusions and caveats: Follow-up blood showed ubiquitous expanded tumor TCRs less than blood at resection did.

This TCR was sampled from a male donor with early-stage non-small cell lung cancer. The sample was PBMCs, taken at follow-up. The chain is built from TRBV5-6 and TRBJ2-3, with TRBD2 identical over 8 bases. The CDR3 coding sequence is TGTGCCAGCAGCTTTAAAAGCGGGGGAACAGATACGCAGTATTTT. As protein: CASSFKSGGTDTQYF.